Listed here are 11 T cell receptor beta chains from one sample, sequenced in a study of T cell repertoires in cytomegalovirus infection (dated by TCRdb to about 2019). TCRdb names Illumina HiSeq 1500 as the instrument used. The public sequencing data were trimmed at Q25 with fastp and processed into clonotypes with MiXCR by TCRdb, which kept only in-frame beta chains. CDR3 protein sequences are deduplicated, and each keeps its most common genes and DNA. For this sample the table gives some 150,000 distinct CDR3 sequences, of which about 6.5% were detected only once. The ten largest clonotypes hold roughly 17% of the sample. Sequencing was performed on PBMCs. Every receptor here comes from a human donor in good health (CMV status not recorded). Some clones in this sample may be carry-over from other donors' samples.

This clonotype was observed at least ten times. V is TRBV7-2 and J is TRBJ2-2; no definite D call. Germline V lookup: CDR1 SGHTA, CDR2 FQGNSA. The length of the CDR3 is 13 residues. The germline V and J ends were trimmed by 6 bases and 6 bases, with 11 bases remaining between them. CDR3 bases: TGTGCCAGCAGATTGACATCGGCCGGGGAGCTGTTTTTT. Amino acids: CASRLTSAGELFF. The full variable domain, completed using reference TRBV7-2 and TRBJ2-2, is GAGVSQSPSNKVTEKGKDVELRCDPISGHTALYWYRQSLGQGLEFLIYFQGNSAPDKSGLPSDRFSAERTGGSVSTLTIQRTQQEDSAVYLCASRLTSAGELFFGEGSRLTVL.

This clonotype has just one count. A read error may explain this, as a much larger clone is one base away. The CDR3, as DNA: TGTGTCAGCAGCCTACAGGGGAGCTCCTACAATGAGCAGTTCTTC. It codes for CVSSLQGSSYNEQFF. The chain has TRBV11-2 and TRBJ2-1, with TRBD1 matching over 7 bases. Germline V gives CDR1 SGHAT, CDR2 FQNNGV. CDR3 length: 15 residues.

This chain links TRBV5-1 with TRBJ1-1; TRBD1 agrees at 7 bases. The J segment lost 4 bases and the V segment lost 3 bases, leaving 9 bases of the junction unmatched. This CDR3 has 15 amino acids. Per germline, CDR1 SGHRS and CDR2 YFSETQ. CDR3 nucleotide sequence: TGCGCCAGCAGCTCGAACTACAGGGGTGGCACTGAAGCTTTCTTT. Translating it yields CASSSNYRGGTEAFF.

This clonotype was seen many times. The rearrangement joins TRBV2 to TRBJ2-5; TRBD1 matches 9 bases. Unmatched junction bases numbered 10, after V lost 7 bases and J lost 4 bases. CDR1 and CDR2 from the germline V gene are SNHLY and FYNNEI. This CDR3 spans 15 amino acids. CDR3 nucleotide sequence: TGTGCCAGCATTACGGACAGGGGAGAGCGAGAGACCCAGTACTTC. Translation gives CASITDRGERETQYF.

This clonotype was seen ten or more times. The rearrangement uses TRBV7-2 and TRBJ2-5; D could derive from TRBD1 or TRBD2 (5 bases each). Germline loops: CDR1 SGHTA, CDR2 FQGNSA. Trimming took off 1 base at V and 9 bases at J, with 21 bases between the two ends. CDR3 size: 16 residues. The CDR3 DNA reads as TGTGCCAGCAGCTTAGAGGGTTTGGCCCGAGGGGAGCCCCAGTACTTC. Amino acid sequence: CASSLEGLARGEPQYF.

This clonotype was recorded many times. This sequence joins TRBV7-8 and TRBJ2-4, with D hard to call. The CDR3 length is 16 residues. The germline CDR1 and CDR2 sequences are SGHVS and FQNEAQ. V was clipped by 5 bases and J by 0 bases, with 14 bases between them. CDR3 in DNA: TGTGCCAGCAGCCTTCGGGCTGGGGTAGCCAAAAACATTCAGTACTTC. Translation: CASSLRAGVAKNIQYF.

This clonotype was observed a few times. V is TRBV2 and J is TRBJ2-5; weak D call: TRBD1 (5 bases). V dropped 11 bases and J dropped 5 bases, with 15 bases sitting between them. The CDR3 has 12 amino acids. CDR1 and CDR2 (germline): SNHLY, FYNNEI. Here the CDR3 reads CAVTGFKETQYF. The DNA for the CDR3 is TGTGCCGTAACAGGATTTAAGGAGACCCAGTACTTC.

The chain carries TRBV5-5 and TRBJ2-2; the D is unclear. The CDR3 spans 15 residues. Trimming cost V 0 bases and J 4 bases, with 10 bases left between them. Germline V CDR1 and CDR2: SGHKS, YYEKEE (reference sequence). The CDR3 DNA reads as TGTGCCAGCAGCTTGGCAGGCAGGTTCACCGGGGAGCTGTTTTTT. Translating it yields CASSLAGRFTGELFF.

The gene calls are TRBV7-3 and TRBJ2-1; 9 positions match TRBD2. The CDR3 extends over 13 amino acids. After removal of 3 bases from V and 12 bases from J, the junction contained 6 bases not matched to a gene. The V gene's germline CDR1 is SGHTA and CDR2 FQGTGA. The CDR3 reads CASSLGSGGWQFF. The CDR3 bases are TGTGCCAGCAGCTTGGGCAGCGGGGGGTGGCAGTTCTTC.

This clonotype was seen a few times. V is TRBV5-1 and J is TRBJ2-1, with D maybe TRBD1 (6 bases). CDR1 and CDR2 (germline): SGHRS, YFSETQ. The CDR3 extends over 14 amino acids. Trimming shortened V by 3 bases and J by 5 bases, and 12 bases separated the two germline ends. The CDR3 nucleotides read TGCGCCAGCAGCTCCTCCCCAGGGGACAATGAGCAGTTCTTC. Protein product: CASSSSPGDNEQFF.

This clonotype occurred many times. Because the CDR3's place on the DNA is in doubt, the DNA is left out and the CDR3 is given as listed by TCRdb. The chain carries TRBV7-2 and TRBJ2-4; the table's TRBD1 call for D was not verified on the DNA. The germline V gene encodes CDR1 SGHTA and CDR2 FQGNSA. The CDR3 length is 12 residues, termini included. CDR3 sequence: CASTVAGGTHEF.